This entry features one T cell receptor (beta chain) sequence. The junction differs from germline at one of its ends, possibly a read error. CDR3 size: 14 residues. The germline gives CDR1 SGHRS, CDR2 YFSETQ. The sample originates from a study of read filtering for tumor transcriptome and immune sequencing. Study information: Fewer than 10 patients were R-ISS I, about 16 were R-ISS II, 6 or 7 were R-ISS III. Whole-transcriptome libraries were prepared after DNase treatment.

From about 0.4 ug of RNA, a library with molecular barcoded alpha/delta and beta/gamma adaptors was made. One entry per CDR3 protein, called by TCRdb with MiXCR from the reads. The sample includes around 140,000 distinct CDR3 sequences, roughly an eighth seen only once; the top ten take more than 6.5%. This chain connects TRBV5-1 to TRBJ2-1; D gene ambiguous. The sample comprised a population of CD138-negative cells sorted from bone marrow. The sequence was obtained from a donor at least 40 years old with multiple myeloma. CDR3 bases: TGCGCTAGCAGCCTTAGAATTACCTACAATGAGCAGTTCTTC. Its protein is CASSLRITYNEQFF.